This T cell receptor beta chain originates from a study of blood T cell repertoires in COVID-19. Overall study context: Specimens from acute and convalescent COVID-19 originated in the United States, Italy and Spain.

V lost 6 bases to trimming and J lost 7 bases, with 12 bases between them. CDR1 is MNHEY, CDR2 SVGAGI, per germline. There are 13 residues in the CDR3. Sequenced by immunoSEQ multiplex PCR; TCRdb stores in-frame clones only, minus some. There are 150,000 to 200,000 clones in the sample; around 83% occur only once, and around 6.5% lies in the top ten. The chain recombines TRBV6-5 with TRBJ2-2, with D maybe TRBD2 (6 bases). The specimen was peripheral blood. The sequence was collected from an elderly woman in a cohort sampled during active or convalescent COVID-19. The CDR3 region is CASRTSGGGELFF. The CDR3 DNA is TGTGCCAGCAGGACTAGTGGGGGCGGGGAGCTGTTTTTT.